This T cell receptor (beta chain) was sequenced during a study of cytotoxic CD8 clonotypes in ibrutinib-treated CLL. Study-level background: The cohort had 10 to 12 relapsed/refractory and approximately 14 treatment-naive patients, some 18 IGHV unmutated. Overall study findings and caveats: Age-matched healthy donor levels were exceeded by baseline clonality, which tracked circulating CD8+ T-cell counts.

This table comes from immunoSEQ multiplex PCR, and its TCRdb copy is limited to in-frame clones, with some not included. The data hold 130,000 or so clones, with 77% observed a single time. With respect to this clone: Its antigen is not known.

The source of this sequence is a human donor with chronic lymphocytic leukemia. Sequencing was performed on PBMCs, taken after 12 months of ibrutinib treatment.

The CDR3 reads CAWSPLGDTGELFF. CDR3 nucleotides: TGTGCCTGGAGCCCACTTGGGGACACCGGGGAGCTGTTTTTT. The chain has TRBV30 and TRBJ2-2; D remains ambiguous. CDR3 length: 14 residues. CDR1 and CDR2 from the germline V gene are GTSNPN and SVGIG (reference sequence). V was shortened by 3 bases and J by 3 bases, with 11 bases between the two germline ends. The whole variable domain, filled in from reference TRBV30 and TRBJ2-2, reads SQTIHQWPATLVQPVGSPLSLECTVEGTSNPNLYWYRQAAGRGLQLLFYSVGIGQISSEVPQNLSASRPQDRQFILSSKKLLLSDSGFYLCAWSPLGDTGELFFGEGSRLTVL.